This TCR beta chain was recovered during a study of human T cells and chemical hapten exposure. For the study at large: Weekly scalp doses of diphenylcyclopropenone were given to patients during the roughly 25-week study.

The time point here: patch test 3, about 24 weeks after DPC sensitization. As to treatment: therapeutic diphenylcyclopropenone sensitization with weekly scalp DPC. This clonotype was counted many times. Its specificity is unknown. TCRdb processed the RACE reads anew with MiXCR; each CDR3 protein has one entry. The table records about 76,000 distinct CDR3 sequences, roughly 13% of them present only once. General study results and limits: Expanded TCRs produced significantly more large CDR3 similarity clusters than controls did.

The CDR3 totals 16 residues. V shed 0 bases and J shed 3 bases, with 13 bases lying between them. CDR1 and CDR2 from the germline V gene are SGHDN and FVKESK. The receptor was isolated from a woman in her 50s with alopecia areata. Some clones in this sample may be carry-over from other donors' samples. The chain has TRBV14 and TRBJ2-3, with a weak D call TRBD2 (6 bases). The sample consisted of whole blood, taken in connection with sensitization to the hapten diphenylcyclopropenone (DPC). DNA for the CDR3: TGTGCCAGCAGCCAAGACTGGCTAGCGCCGACAGATACGCAGTATTTT. This codes for CASSQDWLAPTDTQYF. The full variable domain, completed using reference TRBV14 and TRBJ2-3, is EAGVTQFPSHSVIEKGQTVTLRCDPISGHDNLYWYRRVMGKEIKFLLHFVKESKQDESGMPNNRFLAERTGGTYSTLKVQPAELEDSGVYFCASSQDWLAPTDTQYFGPGTRLTVL.